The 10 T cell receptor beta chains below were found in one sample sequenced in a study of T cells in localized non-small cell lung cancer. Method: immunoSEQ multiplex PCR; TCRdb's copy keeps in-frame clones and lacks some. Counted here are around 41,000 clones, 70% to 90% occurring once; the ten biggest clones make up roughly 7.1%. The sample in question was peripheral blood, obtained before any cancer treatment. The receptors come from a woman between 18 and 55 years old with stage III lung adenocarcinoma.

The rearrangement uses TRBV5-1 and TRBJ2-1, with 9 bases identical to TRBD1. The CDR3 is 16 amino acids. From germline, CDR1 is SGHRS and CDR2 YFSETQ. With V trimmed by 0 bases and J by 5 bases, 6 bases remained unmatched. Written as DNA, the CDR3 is TGCGCCAGCAGCTTGGGGGACAGGGTATGGGACAATGAGCAGTTCTTC. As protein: CASSLGDRVWDNEQFF. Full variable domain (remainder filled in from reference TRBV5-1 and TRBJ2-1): KAGVTQTPRYLIKTRGQQVTLSCSPISGHRSVSWYQQTPGQGLQFLFEYFSETQRNKGNFPGRFSGRQFSNSRSEMNVSTLELGDSALYLCASSLGDRVWDNEQFFGPGTRLTVL.

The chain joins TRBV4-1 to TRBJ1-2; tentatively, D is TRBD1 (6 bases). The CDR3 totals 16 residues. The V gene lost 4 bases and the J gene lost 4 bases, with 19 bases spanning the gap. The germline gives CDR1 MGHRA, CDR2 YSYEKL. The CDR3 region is CASSPRGAPTPYGYTF. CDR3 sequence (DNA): TGCGCCAGCAGCCCGAGGGGGGCGCCTACCCCCTATGGCTACACCTTC.

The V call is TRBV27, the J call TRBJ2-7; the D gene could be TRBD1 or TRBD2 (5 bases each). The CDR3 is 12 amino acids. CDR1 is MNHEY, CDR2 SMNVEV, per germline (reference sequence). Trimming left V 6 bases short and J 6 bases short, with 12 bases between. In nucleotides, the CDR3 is TGTGCCAGCAGCCCGGGGCAGAGCGAGCAGTACTTC. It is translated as CASSPGQSEQYF.

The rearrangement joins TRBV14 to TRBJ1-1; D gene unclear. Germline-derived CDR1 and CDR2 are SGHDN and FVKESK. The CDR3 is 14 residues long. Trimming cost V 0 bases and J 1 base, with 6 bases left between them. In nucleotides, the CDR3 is TGTGCCAGCAGCCAAGAGTCCAGGAACACTGAAGCTTTCTTT. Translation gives CASSQESRNTEAFF.

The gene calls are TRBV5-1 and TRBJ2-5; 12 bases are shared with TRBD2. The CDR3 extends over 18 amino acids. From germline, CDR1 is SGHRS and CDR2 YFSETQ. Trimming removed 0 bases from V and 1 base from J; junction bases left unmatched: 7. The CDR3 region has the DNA TGCGCCAGCAGCTTGGATACTAGCGGGGGGCACGCCCAAGAGACCCAGTACTTC. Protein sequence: CASSLDTSGGHAQETQYF.

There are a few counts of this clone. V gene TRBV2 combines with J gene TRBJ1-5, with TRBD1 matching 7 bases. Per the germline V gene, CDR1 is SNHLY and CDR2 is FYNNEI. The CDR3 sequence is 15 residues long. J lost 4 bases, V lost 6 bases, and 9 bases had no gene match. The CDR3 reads CASRNRGPQNQPQHF. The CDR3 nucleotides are TGTGCCAGCAGAAACAGGGGCCCTCAGAATCAGCCCCAGCATTTT.

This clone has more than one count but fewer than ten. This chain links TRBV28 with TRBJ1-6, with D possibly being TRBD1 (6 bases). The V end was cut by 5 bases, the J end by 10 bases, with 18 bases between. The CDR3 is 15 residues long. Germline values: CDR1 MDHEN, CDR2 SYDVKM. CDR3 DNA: TGTGCCAGCAGTCCCCAGGGACCCCAGGGGTCACCCCTCCACTTT. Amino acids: CASSPQGPQGSPLHF.

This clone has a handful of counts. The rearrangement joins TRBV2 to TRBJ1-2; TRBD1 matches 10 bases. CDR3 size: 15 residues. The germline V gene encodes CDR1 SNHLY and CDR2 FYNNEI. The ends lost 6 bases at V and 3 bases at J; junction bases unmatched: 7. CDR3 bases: TGTGCCAGCAGGGACGGACAGGGGGTTTACTATGGCTACACCTTC. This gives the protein CASRDGQGVYYGYTF.

The CDR3 DNA is TGTGCCAGCAGCTTAGGACTAGCGGGGGGGGGCACAGATACGCAGTATTTT. This encodes CASSLGLAGGGTDTQYF. The chain couples TRBV7-6 to TRBJ2-3, with 14 nucleotides matching TRBD2. Germline lookup yields CDR1 SGHVS and CDR2 FNYEAQ. V was pared by 1 base and J by 1 base, with 1 base of the junction left unmatched. This CDR3 has 17 residues.

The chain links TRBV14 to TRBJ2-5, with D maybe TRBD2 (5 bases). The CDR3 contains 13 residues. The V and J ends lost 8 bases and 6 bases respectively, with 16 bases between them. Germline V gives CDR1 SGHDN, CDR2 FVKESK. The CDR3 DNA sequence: TGTGCCAGCTCAGAGGGCATCAGAAAGACCCAGTACTTC. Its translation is CASSEGIRKTQYF.